This TCR beta chain was sequenced in a study of T cell responses to AZD1222 COVID-19 vaccine. The V end lost 4 bases, the J end lost 0 bases, and 13 bases lay between the germline ends. There are 16 residues in the CDR3. The germline V gene encodes CDR1 SGHNT and CDR2 YYREEE (reference sequence). Overall study results and limits: Baseline seropositivity occurred in only a handful of AZD1222 recipients. Spike-specific TCR repertoires showed rising breadth and depth after two AZD1222 doses.

Comments on this clone: Its antigen is unidentified.

Sequencing used immunoSEQ multiplex PCR; TCRdb keeps in-frame clones, though not all of them. Of around 140,000 clones in the sample, 85% to 95% were seen once. The chain combines TRBV5-4 with TRBJ2-2; possible D gene TRBD2, 5 bases. The material sequenced was peripheral blood, taken after recovery from COVID-19. This clonotype was obtained from an adult who had recovered from COVID-19. The CDR3 bases are TGTGCCAGCAGCCCCCCGCGAGCGGCGAACACCGGGGAGCTGTTTTTT. The encoded protein is CASSPPRAANTGELFF.